This record concerns one T cell receptor beta chain sequence. The source of the sample is a study of shared T cell receptors in the human thymus. Clones were sequenced by immunoSEQ multiplex PCR, and TCRdb holds only the in-frame ones, with some missing. The data hold around 68,000 clones, with nearly 95% observed a single time. Germline CDR1 is SGHKS and CDR2 is YYEKEE (reference sequence). The CDR3 has 13 amino acids. With V trimmed by 8 bases and J by 2 bases, 6 bases remained unmatched. Material for sequencing was thymocytes. The chain uses TRBV5-5 and TRBJ1-1; TRBD1 matches at 7 bases. This receptor was taken from a human donor. DNA for the CDR3: TGTGCCAGTAAGACAGGGCCAAACACTGAAGCTTTCTTT. It codes for CASKTGPNTEAFF.